One and the same sample provided the 20 T cell receptor beta chains below, sequenced in a study of T cells in Graves' hyperthyroidism and ophthalmopathy. What was amplified from RNA transcripts were TCR beta CDR3 regions. First-round RT-PCR targeting the TCR CDR3 was performed with the HTBI primer set. One entry per CDR3 protein, called by TCRdb with MiXCR from the multiplex PCR reads. The sample shows about 350,000 distinct CDR3 sequences, approximately 15% of them seen only once. Sequenced sample: blood. These receptor sequences come from a woman aged 25 to 39 with Graves' hyperthyroidism.

A few counts support this clonotype. This sequence joins TRBV20-1 and TRBJ2-1; perhaps TRBD1 as D (6 bases). CDR3 length: 14 residues. V was pared by 3 bases and J by 9 bases, with 18 bases between. CDR1 DFQATT and CDR2 SNEGSKA come from the germline V gene (reference sequence). As DNA, the CDR3 is TGCAGTGCTAGTCGCCCAGGGGCGGACGGTGAGCAGTTCTTC. This translates into CSASRPGADGEQFF.

A remark on this clonotype: A much larger clonotype is one base distant, so this may be a read error. The V and J genes are TRBV28 and TRBJ2-2, with TRBD1 as a possible D gene (6 bases). This CDR3 has 15 amino acids. Germline CDR1 and CDR2: MDHEN and SYDVKM. The CDR3 loop reads CASSLQGHNTGELSF. For the CDR3, the DNA is TGTGCCAGCAGTCTCCAGGGACACAACACCGGGGAGCTGTCTTTT.

This rearrangement joins TRBV4-3 to TRBJ1-2; D gene uncertain. Trimming left V 0 bases short and J 8 bases short, with 13 bases between. From germline, CDR1 is LGHNA and CDR2 YSLEER. The CDR3 loop spans 14 amino acids. CDR3 loop: CASSQEGIEGGYTF. As DNA, the CDR3 is TGCGCCAGCAGCCAAGAAGGGATCGAGGGCGGCTACACCTTC.

The chain joins TRBV19 to TRBJ1-2; 7 nucleotides agree with TRBD1. This CDR3 is 15 amino acids long. J lost 0 bases, V lost 5 bases, and 6 bases had no gene match. Germline CDR1 and CDR2: LNHDA and SQIVND (reference sequence). This chain's CDR3 is CASSRGQATNYGYTF. The CDR3 region has the DNA TGTGCCAGTAGTCGCGGACAGGCGACTAACTATGGCTACACCTTC.

This clonotype appeared many times. The chain links TRBV28 to TRBJ1-5; D ambiguous. Germline CDR1 and CDR2: MDHEN and SYDVKM. V lost 9 bases and J lost 0, with 12 bases in between. CDR3 length equals 14 residues. The CDR3: CASTTPYSNQPQHF. The CDR3, as DNA: TGTGCCAGTACTACACCTTATAGCAATCAGCCCCAGCATTTT.

Ten or more counts support this clonotype. The J gene is TRBJ2-1, the V gene TRBV11-1; 12 bases are a match to TRBD2. This CDR3 is built from 16 residues. Germline trimming cut 8 bases from V and 2 bases from J; bases unmatched to any gene: 7. CDR1 and CDR2 (germline): SGHAT, FQDESV (reference sequence). The CDR3 reads CASRGLAGEAYNEQFF. CDR3 nucleotide sequence: TGTGCCAGCCGGGGACTAGCGGGCGAAGCCTACAATGAGCAGTTCTTC. Based on the CDR3 plus reference TRBV11-1 and TRBJ2-1, the full variable domain is EAEVAQSPRYKITEKSQAVAFWCDPISGHATLYWYRQILGQGPELLVQFQDESVVDDSQLPKDRFSAERLKGVDSTLKIQPAELGDSAMYLCASRGLAGEAYNEQFFGPGTRLTVL.

This clonotype was counted at least ten times. The V gene is TRBV11-2, the J gene TRBJ2-7, with D perhaps TRBD2 (6 bases). Germline CDR1 is SGHAT and CDR2 is FQNNGV. This CDR3 has 13 amino acids. Trimming shortened V by 3 bases and J by 6 bases, and 12 bases separated the two germline ends. The CDR3 DNA reads TGTGCCAGCAGCTTGGGGGGATCACTCGAGCAGTACTTC. It codes for CASSLGGSLEQYF. Combining the CDR3 with reference TRBV11-2 and TRBJ2-7 gives the whole variable domain EAGVAQSPRYKIIEKRQSVAFWCNPISGHATLYWYQQILGQGPKLLIQFQNNGVVDDSQLPKDRFSAERLKGVDSTLKIQPAKLEDSAVYLCASSLGGSLEQYFGPGTRLTVT.

This clonotype was counted only a few times. CDR3 in amino acids: CASYKRSSYNSPLHF. Written as DNA, the CDR3 is TGTGCCAGCTACAAACGGAGCTCCTATAATTCACCCCTCCACTTT. The V gene is TRBV2, the J gene TRBJ1-6, with unresolved D. Trimming cost V 8 bases and J 0 bases, with 11 bases left between them. CDR3 length: 15 amino acids. CDR1 is SNHLY, CDR2 FYNNEI, per germline.

There are a few counts of this clonotype. The genes are TRBV6-1 and TRBJ1-4; no definite D call. The CDR3 covers 14 residues. V was pared by 3 bases and J by 5 bases, with 10 bases between. Germline CDR1 MNHNS, CDR2 SASEGT. The CDR3 coding sequence is TGTGCCAGCAGTGATGGGGTGTACAATGAAAAACTGTTTTTT. The encoded protein is CASSDGVYNEKLFF.

There are many counts of this clonotype. The chain combines TRBV28 with TRBJ2-7; perhaps TRBD2 as D (5 bases). The CDR3 has 14 amino acids. The germline V gene encodes CDR1 MDHEN and CDR2 SYDVKM. Trimming pared 8 bases from V and 5 bases from J, leaving 19 bases between. The CDR3 is CASGRGYLSNEQYF. The CDR3 DNA is TGTGCCAGCGGTCGGGGATACCTTTCGAACGAGCAGTACTTC.

This clonotype has a count of ten or more. DNA of the CDR3: TGTGCCAGCAGCCCCTCGTCCCTGGGCGAGCAGTACTTC. It encodes CASSPSSLGEQYF. The J gene is TRBJ2-7, the V gene TRBV11-2, with D uncertain. CDR1 and CDR2 (germline): SGHAT, FQNNGV. The CDR3 is 13 residues long. V was shortened by 5 bases and J by 6 bases, with 14 bases between the two germline ends.

The genes are TRBV3-1 and TRBJ2-5; 13 bases map to TRBD2. This CDR3 is 16 amino acids long. Germline assignment: CDR1 LGHDT and CDR2 YNNKEL (reference sequence). The V gene end was trimmed by 4 bases and the J gene end by 3 bases; junction bases not matched to a gene: 5. CDR3 region: CASSLTSGRVEETQYF. CDR3 coding DNA: TGTGCCAGCAGCCTAACTAGCGGGAGGGTGGAAGAGACCCAGTACTTC.

This clonotype came up many times. The chain recombines TRBV20-1 with TRBJ1-2; D ambiguous. The CDR3 contains 13 residues. Trimming took 2 bases from V and 8 from J, leaving 15 bases between them. From germline, CDR1 is DFQATT and CDR2 SNEGSKA (reference sequence). This chain's CDR3 is CSARSGKLRGYTF. CDR3 DNA sequence: TGCAGTGCTAGATCCGGGAAGCTTCGGGGCTACACCTTC.

With respect to this clonotype: This likely comes from a read error, as the CDR3 has no conserved phenylalanine or tryptophan at its end. V gene TRBV9 combines with J gene TRBJ1-2; 7 positions match TRBD1. The CDR3 has 14 amino acids. V was clipped by 4 bases and J by 6 bases; unmatched bases: 9. Germline values: CDR1 SGDLS, CDR2 YYNGEE. This CDR3 is CASSLGDRGHGYTL. The CDR3 DNA is TGTGCCAGCAGCCTAGGGGACAGAGGGCATGGCTACACCCTC.

The rearrangement links TRBV20-1 to TRBJ2-3; TRBD1 matches at 9 bases. Germline V gene sequence: CDR1 DFQATT, CDR2 SNEGSKA (reference sequence). The J segment lost 2 bases and the V segment lost 3 bases, leaving 9 bases of the junction unmatched. The CDR3 totals 16 residues. In DNA, the CDR3 is TGCAGTGCTAGGAATCTAGGGACAGGGCTCACAGATACGCAGTATTTT. It codes for CSARNLGTGLTDTQYF.

The J gene is TRBJ2-1, the V gene TRBV3-1; 9 bases are shared with TRBD1. This CDR3 has 16 amino acids. The V and J ends lost 3 bases and 0 bases, in that order; junction bases with no gene match: 3. The germline CDR1 and CDR2 sequences are LGHDT and YNNKEL (reference sequence). CDR3 DNA: TGTGCCAGCAGCCACTCGACAGGGGGCTCCTACAATGAGCAGTTCTTC. Translation: CASSHSTGGSYNEQFF.

This clonotype has a count of ten or more. The gene calls are TRBV27 and TRBJ2-7; D call uncertain. V lost 6 bases and J 1 base, leaving 10 bases between the germline ends. This CDR3 is 13 amino acids long. The germline V gene encodes CDR1 MNHEY and CDR2 SMNVEV (reference sequence). The CDR3 spells CASSITPSYEQYF. In nucleotides, the CDR3 is TGTGCCAGCAGCATTACACCTTCCTACGAGCAGTACTTC.

This clonotype was observed at least ten times. The CDR3 nucleotides are TGTGCCAGCAGCCTGGGGGCGGGAGGCCCCTACGAGCAGTACTTC. Translated, it gives CASSLGAGGPYEQYF. This chain links TRBV7-2 with TRBJ2-7, with TRBD2 matching over 8 bases. Germline V lookup: CDR1 SGHTA, CDR2 FQGNSA. V lost 5 bases to trimming and J lost 2 bases; unmatched junction nucleotides: 8. CDR3 length: 15 residues.

The chain uses TRBV28 and TRBJ2-7; 9 bases line up with TRBD2. The germline CDR1 and CDR2 sequences are MDHEN and SYDVKM. The CDR3 has 16 amino acids. V was pared by 6 bases and J by 7 bases, with 16 bases of the junction left unmatched. The CDR3 loop is CASSLTPAGGPWEQYF. CDR3 DNA sequence: TGTGCCAGCAGCTTAACCCCCGCGGGAGGGCCGTGGGAGCAGTACTTC.

To note about this clonotype: A much larger clone is a single base away; this may be a read error. The CDR3 does not end in the conserved phenylalanine or tryptophan, so this is likely a read error. The J gene is TRBJ2-2, the V gene TRBV28; D remains ambiguous. Germline assignment: CDR1 MDHEN and CDR2 SYDVKM. This CDR3 has 13 residues. The V gene lost 7 bases and the J gene lost 0 bases, with 6 bases spanning the gap. CDR3 protein: CASKGSNTGELFY. The CDR3 nucleotides read TGTGCCAGCAAAGGCTCGAACACCGGGGAGCTGTTTTAT.